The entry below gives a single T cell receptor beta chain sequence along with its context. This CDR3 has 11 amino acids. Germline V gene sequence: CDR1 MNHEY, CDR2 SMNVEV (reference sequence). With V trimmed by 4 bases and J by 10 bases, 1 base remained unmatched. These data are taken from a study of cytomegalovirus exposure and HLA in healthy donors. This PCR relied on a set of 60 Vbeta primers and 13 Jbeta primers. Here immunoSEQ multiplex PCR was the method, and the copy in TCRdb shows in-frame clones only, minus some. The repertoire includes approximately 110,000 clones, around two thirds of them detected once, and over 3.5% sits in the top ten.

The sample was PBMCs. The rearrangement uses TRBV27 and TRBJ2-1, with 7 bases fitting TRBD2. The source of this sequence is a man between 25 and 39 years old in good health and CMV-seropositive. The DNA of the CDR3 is TGTGCCAGCAGTTGGGGGGGAGAGCAGTTCTTC. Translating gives CASSWGGEQFF.